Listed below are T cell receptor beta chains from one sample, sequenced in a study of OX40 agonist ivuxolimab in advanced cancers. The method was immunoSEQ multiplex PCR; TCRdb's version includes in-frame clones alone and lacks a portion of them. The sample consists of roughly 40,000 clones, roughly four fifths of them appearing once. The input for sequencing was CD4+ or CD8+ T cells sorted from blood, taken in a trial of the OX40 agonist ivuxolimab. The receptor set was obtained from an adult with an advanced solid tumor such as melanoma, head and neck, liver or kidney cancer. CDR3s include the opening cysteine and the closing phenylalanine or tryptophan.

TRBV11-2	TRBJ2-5	CASSPPERGETQYF
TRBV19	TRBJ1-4	CASQQTGSGGEKLFF
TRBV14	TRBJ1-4	CASSQDFLAGKLFF
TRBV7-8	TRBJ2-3	CASSRQRTSGGDTQYF
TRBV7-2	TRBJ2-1	CASSFLGGSYNEQFF
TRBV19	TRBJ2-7	CASSDPGTSGYEQYF
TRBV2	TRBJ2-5	CASRPFAGKETQYF
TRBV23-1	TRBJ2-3	CASSPQGRTDTQYF
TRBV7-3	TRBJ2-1	CASSLSGDVSYNEQFF
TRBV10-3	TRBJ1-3	CAISESAVLSSGNTIYF
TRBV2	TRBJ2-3	CASSPTGTTDTQYF
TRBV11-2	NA	CASSLALSYEQYF
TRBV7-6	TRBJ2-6	CASSGDMNLQSRANVLTF
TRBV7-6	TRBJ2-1	CASSGLAGSSYNEQFF
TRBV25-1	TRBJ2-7	CASTPRDSYSYEQYF
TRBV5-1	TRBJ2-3	CASSLTGPWDTQYF
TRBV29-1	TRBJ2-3	CSVDWGSSTDTQYF
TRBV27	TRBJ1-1	CASSLGVGRALNTEAFF
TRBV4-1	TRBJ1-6	CASRPLLREFNSPLHF